Shown below are 27 T cell receptor beta chains from a single sample sequenced in a study of blood T cell repertoires in COVID-19. Assay: immunoSEQ multiplex PCR; the TCRdb copy retains only in-frame clones and omits some. The sample carries about 280,000 clones, approximately 80% recorded once. The sequenced material came from PBMCs or T cells enriched from blood (not recorded which). The receptors here all came from a man in his forties or fifties who had been exposed to COVID-19.

The genes are TRBV6-5 and TRBJ2-7; TRBD1 matches 8 bases. V lost 9 bases to trimming and J lost 5 bases; unmatched junction nucleotides: 15. Germline V CDR1 and CDR2: MNHEY, SVGAGI. The CDR3 spans 15 residues. In DNA form, the CDR3 reads TGTGCCAGTTCGTGGCGGGGTCAGGGGGCGGACGAGCAGTACTTC. Amino acid sequence: CASSWRGQGADEQYF.

V is TRBV5-1 and J is TRBJ1-3; the match to TRBD1 covers 7 bases. Germline CDR1 is SGHRS and CDR2 is YFSETQ. The CDR3 is 16 residues long. V trimming: 5 bases; J trimming: 0 bases; junction bases outside the gene matches: 8. The CDR3 region has the DNA TGCGCCAGCAGTCGTGCCCCAGGGGGCTCTGGAAACACCATATATTTT. Residues: CASSRAPGGSGNTIYF.

The rearrangement joins TRBV20-1 to TRBJ2-5; D may be TRBD1 (5 bases). V was shortened by 3 bases and J by 4 bases, with 15 bases between the two germline ends. Germline CDR1 reads DFQATT; CDR2 reads SNEGSKA (reference sequence). The CDR3 has 14 amino acids. CDR3 protein: CSASRGGVVETQYF. The CDR3 DNA is TGCAGTGCTAGTAGGGGTGGGGTCGTAGAGACCCAGTACTTC.

The chain carries TRBV7-9 and TRBJ1-2, with 9 bases fitting TRBD1. With V trimmed by 7 bases and J by 4 bases, 7 bases remained unmatched. CDR3 length: 14 amino acids. Germline-derived CDR1 and CDR2 are SEHNR and FQNEAQ (reference sequence). Written as DNA, the CDR3 is TGTGCCAGCACCCGGGGACAGGGATCCTATGGCTACACCTTC. Protein product: CASTRGQGSYGYTF.

The V call is TRBV11-2, the J call TRBJ1-1; D possibly corresponds to TRBD1 (5 bases). In germline, CDR1 is SGHAT, CDR2 FQNNGV. This CDR3 has 14 residues. V lost 5 bases and J lost 2, with 12 bases in between. CDR3 nucleotide sequence: TGTGCCAGCAGCCAAACGGGGGTTAACACTGAAGCTTTCTTT. It is translated as CASSQTGVNTEAFF.

J is TRBJ2-2 and V is TRBV7-8, with 7 bases fitting TRBD1. Trimming removed 8 bases from V and 1 base from J; junction bases left unmatched: 10. CDR3 size: 16 residues. Germline CDR1 SGHVS, CDR2 FQNEAQ. The CDR3 DNA follows: TGTGCCAGCGTCCCAAGGAGGACAGGGAACACCGGGGAGCTGTTTTTT. Amino acid sequence: CASVPRRTGNTGELFF.

J is TRBJ1-6 and V is TRBV5-8; 7 nucleotides align to TRBD1. With V trimmed by 4 bases and J by 13 bases, 11 bases remained unmatched. The germline V gene encodes CDR1 SGHTS and CDR2 YDEGEE. CDR3 length equals 14 residues. The CDR3 region is CASSPGQEERPLHF. The DNA for the CDR3 is TGTGCCAGCAGCCCAGGACAGGAAGAGCGTCCCCTCCACTTT.

The chain combines TRBV7-3 with TRBJ2-3, with TRBD2 identical over 8 bases. The V and J ends lost 10 bases and 4 bases, in that order; junction bases with no gene match: 7. This CDR3 spans 13 amino acids. Looked up from germline, CDR1 is SGHTA and CDR2 is FQGTGA. The DNA of the CDR3 is TGTGCCACCAGGACTAGCTACGCAGATACGCAGTATTTT. It codes for CATRTSYADTQYF.

V is TRBV11-3 and J is TRBJ2-7, with 8 positions matching TRBD2. The CDR3 length is 16 residues. CDR1 SGHNT and CDR2 YENEEA come from the germline V gene. Trimming at V came to 2 bases and at J to 4 bases, leaving 10 bases not matched to a gene. Here the CDR3 DNA reads TGTGCCAGCAGCTTATCGGCTAATAGCGGGATATACGAGCAGTACTTC. Encoded protein: CASSLSANSGIYEQYF.

The V gene is TRBV10-3, the J gene TRBJ2-2; the D is unclear. The CDR3 spans 14 residues. The germline V gene encodes CDR1 ENHRY and CDR2 SYGVKD. The V and J ends lost 8 bases and 2 bases respectively, with 12 bases between them. CDR3 sequence reads: CAIRSSVNTGELFF. CDR3 nucleotide sequence: TGTGCCATCCGGTCAAGCGTCAACACCGGGGAGCTGTTTTTT.

The chain uses TRBV12-3 or TRBV12-4 and TRBJ1-5, with TRBD1 as a possible D gene (5 bases). The CDR3 consists of 13 residues. Trimming stripped 8 bases from V and 4 bases from J, with 12 bases between. Here the CDR3 reads CASQEGVNQPQHF. The CDR3, as DNA: TGTGCCAGCCAAGAAGGGGTAAATCAGCCCCAGCATTTT.

The rearrangement links TRBV10-2 to TRBJ1-5; D ambiguous. The CDR3 contains 12 residues. V lost 2 bases to trimming and J lost 4 bases, with 3 bases between them. Germline V gives CDR1 WSHSY, CDR2 SAAADI. The CDR3 DNA follows: TGCGCCAGCAGTGAGCCGAATCAGCCCCAGCATTTT. Translated: CASSEPNQPQHF.

The rearrangement links TRBV11-3 to TRBJ2-3; TRBD2 aligns across 10 bases. This CDR3 has 16 amino acids. Trimming took 5 bases from V and 0 from J; bases not matched to a gene: 5. Looked up from germline, CDR1 is SGHNT and CDR2 is YENEEA. The CDR3 DNA reads as TGTGCCAGCAGCGAAGGACTAGCGGAAAGCACAGATACGCAGTATTTT. Residues: CASSEGLAESTDTQYF. The complete variable domain, with remaining parts taken from reference TRBV11-3 and TRBJ2-3, reads EAGVVQSPRYKIIEKKQPVAFWCNPISGHNTLYWYLQNLGQGPELLIRYENEEAVDDSQLPKDRFSAERLKGVDSTLKIQPAELGDSAVYLCASSEGLAESTDTQYFGPGTRLTVL.

This clone was seen more than once but under ten times. This chain joins TRBV21-1 and TRBJ1-5. TRBV21-1 is marked as a pseudogene. There are 15 residues in the CDR3. This CDR3 is CASSPRGAGNQPQHF. CDR3 in DNA: TGTGCCAGCAGCCCCAGGGGAGCGGGGAATCAGCCCCAGCATTTT.

The sample holds a few counts of this clone. The V gene is TRBV5-8, the J gene TRBJ1-2, with 10 bases that match TRBD1. The ends lost 7 bases at V and 5 bases at J; junction bases unmatched: 8. CDR1 and CDR2 (germline): SGHTS, YDEGEE. The CDR3 runs 14 residues. The CDR3 nucleotides read TGTGCCAGCGGTTCCGGGACAGGGGTTTATGGCTACACCTTC. Translating it yields CASGSGTGVYGYTF. The full variable domain, with the rest looked up from reference TRBV5-8 and TRBJ1-2, is EAGVTQSPTHLIKTRGQQATLRCSPISGHTSVYWYQQALGLGLQFLLWYDEGEERNRGNFPPRFSGRQFPNYSSELNVNALELEDSALYLCASGSGTGVYGYTFGSGTRLTVV.

The V gene is TRBV10-3, the J gene TRBJ1-3; D call uncertain. Trimming left V 0 bases short and J 0 bases short, with 6 bases between. This CDR3 is built from 15 residues. CDR1 ENHRY and CDR2 SYGVKD come from the germline V gene. Here the CDR3 DNA reads TGTGCCATCAGTGAGTCAGCCAACTCTGGAAACACCATATATTTT. It yields the protein CAISESANSGNTIYF.

CDR3 region: CATQRMGLNYGYTF. CDR3 nucleotides: TGTGCCACTCAGCGGATGGGACTTAACTATGGCTACACCTTC. V and J are TRBV15 and TRBJ1-2, with D perhaps TRBD1 (5 bases). V was clipped by 9 bases and J by 1 base, with 15 bases between them. CDR1 is LNHNV and CDR2 is YYDKDF in the germline V gene (reference sequence). The CDR3 extends over 14 amino acids.

DNA of the CDR3: TGTGCCAGCAGAATACAGGGGAACACTGAAGCTTTCTTT. The encoded protein is CASRIQGNTEAFF. This rearrangement joins TRBV7-8 to TRBJ1-1, with a tentative D call TRBD1 (6 bases). Germline V CDR1 and CDR2: SGHVS, FQNEAQ. Trimming removed 6 bases at V and 1 base at J, with 9 bases between. The CDR3 runs 13 residues.

The rearrangement joins TRBV19 to TRBJ1-1; the D is unclear. Germline loops: CDR1 LNHDA, CDR2 SQIVND (reference sequence). This CDR3 is built from 13 residues. V lost 7 bases, J lost 4 bases, and 13 bases lay in between. This CDR3 is CASTTTGGTEAFF. The CDR3 DNA reads TGTGCCAGTACCACTACTGGTGGCACTGAAGCTTTCTTT.

This clone appeared once. The V and J genes are TRBV13 and TRBJ2-7; D is ambiguous. The V end lost 1 base, the J end lost 0 bases, and 4 bases lay between the germline ends. CDR1 is PRHDT and CDR2 is FYEKMQ in the germline V gene (reference sequence). The CDR3 is made up of 13 amino acids. In DNA, the CDR3 is TGTGCCAGCAGCTTAGCCCTCTCCTACGAGCAGTACTTC. It translates to CASSLALSYEQYF.

V is TRBV3-1 (or the pseudogene TRBV3-2) and J is TRBJ2-1, with 7 bases matching TRBD2. Trimming removed 1 base from V and 7 bases from J; junction bases left unmatched: 10. This CDR3 region has 16 residues. The germline gives CDR1 LGHDT, CDR2 YNNKEL (reference sequence). For the CDR3, the DNA is TGTGCCAGCAGCCAAGCACAAGCGGGAACCCGAAATGAGCAGTTCTTC. Encoded protein: CASSQAQAGTRNEQFF.

This clone turned up a few times. V and J are TRBV5-8 and TRBJ2-4; the match to TRBD1 covers 8 bases. V trimming: 4 bases; J trimming: 5 bases; junction bases outside the gene matches: 8. The germline V gene has CDR1 SGHTS and CDR2 YDEGEE. The CDR3 has 15 residues. CDR3 sequence (DNA): TGTGCCAGCAGCCGCTTCCCAGGGGGCCAAAACATTCAGTACTTC. This sequence encodes CASSRFPGGQNIQYF.

The chain uses TRBV7-2 and TRBJ2-1; no clear D gene. The ends were cut back, 5 bases at V and 6 bases at J, with 8 bases in the middle. The CDR3 has 12 residues. Germline V gene data show CDR1 as SGHTA and CDR2 as FQGNSA. CDR3: CASSHPGNEQFF. CDR3 in DNA: TGTGCCAGCAGCCATCCGGGCAATGAGCAGTTCTTC.

The chain combines TRBV27 with TRBJ1-3; no reliable D call. Germline CDR1 MNHEY, CDR2 SMNVEV (reference sequence). The CDR3 totals 17 residues. V lost 1 base, J lost 4 bases, and 17 bases lay in between. The CDR3 is CASSLLGRGTGGNTIYF. The CDR3 region has the DNA TGTGCCAGCAGTTTATTGGGTCGTGGTACGGGAGGAAACACCATATATTTT.

V and J are TRBV10-1 and TRBJ1-1; tentative D call: TRBD1 (6 bases). Germline CDR1 is WNHNN and CDR2 is SYGVQD (reference sequence). Trimming removed 6 bases at V and 5 bases at J, with 19 bases between. The CDR3 loop spans 15 amino acids. The CDR3 DNA reads TGCGCCAGCAGACCAGGCAGGGGTGGAACGACTGAAGCTTTCTTT. Protein product: CASRPGRGGTTEAFF.

This clone was seen a handful of times. The rearrangement links TRBV2 to TRBJ2-1; D is unclear. Trimming stripped 6 bases from V and 10 bases from J, with 13 bases between. In germline, CDR1 is SNHLY, CDR2 FYNNEI. The CDR3 runs to 12 residues. The CDR3 coding sequence is TGTGCCAGCAGCGCTGACTCTGACGAGCAGTTCTTC. Protein sequence: CASSADSDEQFF.

The chain has TRBV6-6 and TRBJ1-2; 11 nucleotides agree with TRBD1. The V gene's germline CDR1 is MNHNY and CDR2 SVGAGI (reference sequence). The CDR3 is 18 amino acids. Germline trimming cut 5 bases from V and 1 base from J; bases unmatched to any gene: 12. The CDR3 DNA is TGTGCCAGCAGTCCTTACGGGACAGGGGGACCCCTTAACTATGGCTACACCTTC. Protein sequence: CASSPYGTGGPLNYGYTF.